This T cell receptor (beta chain) was retrieved from a study of cytomegalovirus exposure and HLA in healthy donors. Germline CDR1 reads GTSNPN; CDR2 reads SVGIG (reference sequence). The CDR3 runs 16 residues. V shed 0 bases, J shed 5 bases, and the junction held 8 bases outside the gene matches. Findings of the study overall: Investigators reported 150 to 200 TCR beta chains as tied to cytomegalovirus. It was reportedly the case that the classifier diagnosed cytomegalovirus status with high specificity and sensitivity.

Repertoires were generated with immunoSEQ multiplex PCR, while TCRdb's copy carries only in-frame clones and drops some. This table has 35,000 to 50,000 clones, roughly 93% appearing once. Remarks on this clone: Its cognate antigen is unknown.

The sequence derives from a woman under 30 in good health and CMV-seronegative. Sequenced material: PBMCs. V gene TRBV30 combines with J gene TRBJ2-5, with 11 bases fitting TRBD1. CDR3 sequence reads: CAWSVRTGGLGETQYF. As DNA, the CDR3 is TGTGCCTGGAGTGTACGGACAGGGGGCCTAGGTGAGACCCAGTACTTC.